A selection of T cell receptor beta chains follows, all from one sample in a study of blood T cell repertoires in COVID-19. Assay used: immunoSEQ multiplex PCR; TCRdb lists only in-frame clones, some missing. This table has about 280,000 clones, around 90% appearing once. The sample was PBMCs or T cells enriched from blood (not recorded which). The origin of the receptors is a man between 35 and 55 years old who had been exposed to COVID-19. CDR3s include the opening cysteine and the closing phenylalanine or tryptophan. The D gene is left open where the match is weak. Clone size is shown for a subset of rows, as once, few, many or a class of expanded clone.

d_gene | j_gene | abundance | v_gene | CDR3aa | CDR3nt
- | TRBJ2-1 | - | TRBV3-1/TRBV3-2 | CASSQGRSYNEQFF | TGTGCCAGCAGCCAGGGGCGGAGCTACAATGAGCAGTTCTTC
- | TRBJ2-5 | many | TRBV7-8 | CASSFIDGVQTQYF | TGTGCCAGCAGCTTCATTGACGGGGTTCAGACCCAGTACTTC
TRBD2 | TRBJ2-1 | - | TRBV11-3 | CASSLGVSGRADSYNEQFF | TGTGCCAGCAGCTTAGGGGTTAGCGGGAGGGCCGACTCCTATAATGAGCAGTTCTTC
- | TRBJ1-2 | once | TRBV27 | CASSSGRGNGYTF | TGTGCCAGCAGTTCCGGCAGGGGAAACGGCTACACCTTC
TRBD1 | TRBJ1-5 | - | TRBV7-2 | CASSPGTGHQPQHF | TGTGCCAGCAGCCCAGGGACAGGACATCAGCCCCAGCATTTT
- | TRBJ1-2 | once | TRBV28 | CASSGGADYGYTF | TGTGCCAGCAGTGGGGGCGCGGACTATGGCTACACCTTC
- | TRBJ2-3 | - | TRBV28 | CASAIPDTQYF | TGTGCCAGCGCGATACCAGATACGCAGTATTTT
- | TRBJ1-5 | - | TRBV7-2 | CASSHGNRPSNQPQHF | TGTGCCAGCAGCCACGGAAACAGACCTAGCAATCAGCCCCAGCATTTT
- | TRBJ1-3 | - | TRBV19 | CASSILSSGNTIYF | TGTGCCAGTAGTATCCTAAGCTCTGGAAACACCATATATTTT
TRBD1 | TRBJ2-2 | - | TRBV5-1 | CASSHTRDRGQTGELFF | TGCGCCAGCAGCCACACTCGGGACAGGGGGCAAACCGGGGAGCTGTTTTTT
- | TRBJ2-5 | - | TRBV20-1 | CSVETDETQYF | TGCAGTGTCGAGACAGATGAGACCCAGTACTTC
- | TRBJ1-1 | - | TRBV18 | CASSPTRENTEAFF | TGTGCCAGCTCACCCACGAGGGAGAACACTGAAGCTTTCTTT
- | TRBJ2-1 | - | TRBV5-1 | CASSSPGENNEQFF | TGCGCCAGCAGCTCCCCAGGGGAAAACAATGAGCAGTTCTTC
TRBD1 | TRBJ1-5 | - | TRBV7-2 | CASSSGTGVSQPQHF | TGTGCCAGCAGCTCCGGGACAGGGGTTTCTCAGCCCCAGCATTTT
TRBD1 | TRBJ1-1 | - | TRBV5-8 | CASSLGGQGLSTEAFF | TGTGCCAGCAGCTTGGGGGGACAGGGGTTGAGCACTGAAGCTTTCTTT
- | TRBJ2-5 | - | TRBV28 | CASSPPYLRQAHRETQYF | TGTGCCAGCAGTCCACCTTACTTACGACAGGCCCACCGGGAGACCCAGTACTTC
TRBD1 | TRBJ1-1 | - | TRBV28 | CASSLWTGSRDTEAFF | TGTGCCAGCAGTTTATGGACAGGGTCGCGTGACACTGAAGCTTTCTTT
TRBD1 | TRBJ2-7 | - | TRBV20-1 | CSAGVGGGFNEQYF | TGCAGTGCTGGTGTAGGGGGCGGATTCAACGAGCAGTACTTC
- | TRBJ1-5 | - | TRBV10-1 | CASSLAGGPVGFHSNQPQHF | TGCGCCAGCAGTTTAGCGGGGGGCCCCGTTGGGTTCCATAGCAATCAGCCCCAGCATTTT
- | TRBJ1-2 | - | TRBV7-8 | CASSLGTGPFYGYTF | TGTGCCAGCAGCTTAGGAACAGGGCCCTTCTATGGCTACACCTTC
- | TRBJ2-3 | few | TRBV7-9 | CASTTPEGPADTQYF | TGTGCCAGCACTACACCCGAGGGCCCCGCAGATACGCAGTATTTT
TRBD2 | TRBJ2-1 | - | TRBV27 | CASGSSGSILYNEQFF | TGTGCCAGCGGCAGTAGCGGGAGTATATTGTACAATGAGCAGTTCTTC
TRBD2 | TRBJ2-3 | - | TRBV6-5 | CASTKGGPRDTQYF | TGTGCCAGCACCAAGGGAGGGCCCAGGGATACGCAGTATTTT
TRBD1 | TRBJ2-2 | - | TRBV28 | CASSSLRKTGTGFTGELFF | TGTGCCAGCAGCTCTCTGAGAAAGACCGGGACAGGGTTTACCGGGGAGCTGTTTTTT
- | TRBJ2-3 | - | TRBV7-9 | CASSPGEGGHADTQYF | TGTGCCAGCAGCCCTGGGGAAGGAGGCCACGCAGATACGCAGTATTTT
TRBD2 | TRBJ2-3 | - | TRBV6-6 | CASSYFAGGTDTQYF | TGTGCCAGCAGTTACTTTGCGGGAGGCACAGATACGCAGTATTTT
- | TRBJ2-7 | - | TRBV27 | CASRPTPGNSYEQYF | TGTGCCAGCAGACCCACACCCGGGAACTCCTACGAGCAGTACTTC
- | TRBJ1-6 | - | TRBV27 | CASRSPGQSNSPLHF | TGTGCCAGCAGGTCCCCGGGACAAAGTAATTCACCCCTCCACTTT
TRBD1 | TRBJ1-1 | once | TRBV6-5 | CASSDSAGGSTEAFF | TGTGCCAGCAGTGACTCGGCAGGGGGGAGCACTGAAGCTTTCTTT
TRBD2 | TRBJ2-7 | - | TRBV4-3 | CASSPGLAGVTYEQYF | TGCGCCAGCAGCCCAGGACTAGCGGGAGTTACGTACGAGCAGTACTTC
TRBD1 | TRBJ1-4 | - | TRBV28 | CASSLGQGYEKLFF | TGTGCCAGCAGTTTGGGACAGGGCTATGAAAAACTGTTTTTT
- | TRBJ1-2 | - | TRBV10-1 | CASSGGSCYGYTF | TGCGCCAGCAGTGGCGGCAGCTGCTATGGCTACACCTTC
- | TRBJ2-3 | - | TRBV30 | CAWSGGRGTDTQYF | TGTGCCTGGAGTGGAGGTCGAGGAACAGATACGCAGTATTTT
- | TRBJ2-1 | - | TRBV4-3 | CASSQDFLSIGYNEQFF | TGCGCCAGCAGCCAAGATTTTTTGTCTATTGGCTACAATGAGCAGTTCTTC
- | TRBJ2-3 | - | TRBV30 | CAWSGGSGTTDTQYF | TGTGCCTGGAGTGGGGGTAGCGGAACCACAGATACGCAGTATTTT
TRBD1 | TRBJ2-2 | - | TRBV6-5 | CASSSPGQGIPGELFF | TGTGCCAGCAGTTCCCCGGGACAGGGAATCCCCGGGGAGCTGTTTTTT
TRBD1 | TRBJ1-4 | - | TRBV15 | CATSRDIRGQGEKLFF | TGTGCCACCAGCAGAGATATCAGGGGGCAGGGAGAAAAACTGTTTTTT
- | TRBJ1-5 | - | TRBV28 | CASSISGQLQPQHF | TGTGCCAGCAGTATAAGCGGGCAACTTCAGCCCCAGCATTTT
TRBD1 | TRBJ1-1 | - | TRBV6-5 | CASSTGTVNTEAFF | TGTGCCAGCAGTACCGGGACAGTGAACACTGAAGCTTTCTTT
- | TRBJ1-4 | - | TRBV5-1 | CASSLVGAGDEKLFF | TGCGCCAGCAGCTTGGTGGGGGCCGGAGACGAAAAACTGTTTTTT
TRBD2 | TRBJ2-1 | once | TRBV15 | CATSSETSGDSNEQFF | TGTGCCACCAGCAGCGAGACTAGCGGAGACAGCAATGAGCAGTTCTTC
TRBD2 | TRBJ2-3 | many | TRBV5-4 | CASSRGGLAGAGGTDTQYF | TGTGCCAGCAGCCGCGGAGGACTAGCGGGAGCGGGGGGCACAGATACGCAGTATTTT
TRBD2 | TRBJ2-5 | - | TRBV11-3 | CASSLGRSSGSEAQYF | TGTGCCAGCAGCTTAGGAAGGTCTAGCGGTTCCGAGGCCCAGTACTTC
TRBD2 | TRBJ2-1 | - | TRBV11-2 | CASSFRLAGGFSNEQFF | TGTGCCAGCAGCTTCCGACTAGCGGGAGGATTCTCTAACGAGCAGTTCTTC
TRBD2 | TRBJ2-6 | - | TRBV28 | CASRRGGSGANVLTF | TGTGCCAGCAGACGGGGGGGCTCTGGGGCCAACGTCCTGACTTTC
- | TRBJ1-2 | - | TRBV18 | CASSPTGFYGYTF | TGTGCCAGCTCACCCACGGGGTTCTATGGCTACACCTTC
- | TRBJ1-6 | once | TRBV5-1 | CASSPDAFGAPGSPLHF | TGCGCCAGCAGCCCGGATGCTTTTGGGGCACCGGGTTCACCCCTCCACTTT
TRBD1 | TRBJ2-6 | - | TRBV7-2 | CASSLNRGPGANVLTF | TGTGCCAGCAGCTTAAACAGGGGGCCTGGGGCCAACGTCCTGACTTTC
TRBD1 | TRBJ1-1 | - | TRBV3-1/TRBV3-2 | CASSQEPTGDTEAFF | TGTGCCAGCAGCCAAGAGCCTACAGGGGACACTGAAGCTTTCTTT
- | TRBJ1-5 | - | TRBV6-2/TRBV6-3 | CASSYREGGNQPQHF | TGTGCCAGCAGTTACCGGGAAGGAGGCAATCAGCCCCAGCATTTT
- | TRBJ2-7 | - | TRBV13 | CASSPTGGRYEQYF | TGTGCCAGCAGCCCGACCGGCGGCCGCTACGAGCAGTACTTC
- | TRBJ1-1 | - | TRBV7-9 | CASSLDSRNTEAFF | TGTGCCAGCAGCTTGGACAGCAGAAACACTGAAGCTTTCTTT
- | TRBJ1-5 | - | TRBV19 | CASSVGGGENQPQHF | TGTGCCAGTAGTGTCGGTGGGGGGGAGAATCAGCCCCAGCATTTT
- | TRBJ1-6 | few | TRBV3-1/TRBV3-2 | CASSHPPGSSYNSPLHF | TGTGCCAGCAGCCATCCCCCTGGTAGCTCCTATAATTCACCCCTCCACTTT
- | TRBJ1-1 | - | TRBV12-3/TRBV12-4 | CASSRDGGRAFF | TGTGCCAGCAGCCGGGACGGGGGACGAGCTTTCTTT
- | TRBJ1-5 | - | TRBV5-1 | CASSLGTVNQPQHF | TGCGCCAGCAGCTTGGGGACAGTTAATCAGCCCCAGCATTTT
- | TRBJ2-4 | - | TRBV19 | CASSIYLQGGYIQYF | TGTGCCAGTAGTATATATTTACAGGGGGGGTACATTCAGTACTTC
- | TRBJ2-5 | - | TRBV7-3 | CASSLGQGQETQYF | TGTGCCAGCAGCTTAGGGCAGGGTCAAGAGACCCAGTACTTC
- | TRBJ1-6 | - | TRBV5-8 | CASSWRTDVSPLHF | TGTGCCAGCAGCTGGAGGACGGACGTGTCACCCCTCCACTTT